This T cell receptor (beta chain) was identified in a study of ipilimumab plus nivolumab after autologous stem cell transplantation. Assay: immunoSEQ multiplex PCR; the TCRdb copy retains only in-frame clones and omits some. The sample shows over 8,000 clones, around 69% of them seen only once. Germline V gene lookup returns CDR1 MGHRA and CDR2 YSYEKL. Unmatched junction bases numbered 6, after V lost 1 base and J lost 1 base. The CDR3 runs to 16 residues. This clonotype originated in a female donor with multiple myeloma. V gene TRBV4-1 combines with J gene TRBJ2-7, with 8 positions matching TRBD2. Sequences were derived from PBMCs, sampled in a trial of ipilimumab plus nivolumab as post-transplant consolidation. The CDR3 nucleotides read TGCGCCAGCAGCCAAGTAAGCGGGAGTACATCCTACGAGCAGTACTTC. Translated, it gives CASSQVSGSTSYEQYF.